This T cell receptor beta chain came from a study of OX40 agonist ivuxolimab in advanced cancers. Study-wide context: While on treatment, patients had intravenous ivuxolimab at 0.01 to 10 mg/kg every 2 weeks. A male proportion of 82.7% was recorded, with mean age about 62 years and range roughly 20 to 90.

V was cut by 1 base and J by 6 bases, with 15 bases left in between. The CDR3 runs to 16 residues. The V gene's germline CDR1 is MGHRA and CDR2 YSYEKL. Details on this clone: Its specificity is not known.

Study-wide results and limits: At 0.1 to 3.0 mg/kg, clonal expansion of CD4+ and CD8+ blood T cells had occurred by week 6. Antigen specificity remained undetermined for the expanded peripheral T cells.

Produced via immunoSEQ multiplex PCR; TCRdb's table is partial and in-frame only. The table lists over 60,000 clones, approximately 91% of them singletons. Specimen: CD4+ or CD8+ T cells sorted from blood, collected in a trial of the OX40 agonist ivuxolimab. The J gene is TRBJ2-2, the V gene TRBV4-1; D possibly corresponds to TRBD1 (6 bases). The receptor's source is an adult with an advanced solid tumor such as melanoma, head and neck, liver or kidney cancer. CDR3 loop: CASSQVQGRGAGELFF. CDR3 in DNA: TGCGCCAGCAGCCAAGTACAGGGTCGGGGTGCCGGGGAGCTGTTTTTT.